The 20 T cell receptor beta chains below were found in one sample sequenced in a study of metastatic and nonmetastatic thyroid tumors. TCRdb re-analyzed the PCR reads through MiXCR. The repertoire includes approximately 82,000 clones, about an eighth of them detected once, and approximately 8.8% sits in the top ten. Thyroid surgery took place with no prior treatment in any patient. Sequenced: tumor tissue. These receptor sequences come from a female donor with papillary thyroid cancer or a benign thyroid nodule (not recorded which). Some clones in this sample may be carry-over from other donors' samples.

Worth noting for this clone: This may arise from a read error, as a much more abundant clone is one base away. The V gene is TRBV20-1, the J gene TRBJ2-2; the match to TRBD2 covers 11 bases. The V segment lost 7 bases and the J segment 4 bases; nucleotides outside the gene matches: 11. Germline assignment: CDR1 DFQATT and CDR2 SNEGSKA (reference sequence). This CDR3 spans 16 amino acids. This chain's CDR3 is CSVAGPGLAATGELFF. CDR3 nucleotides: TGCAGTGTGGCGGGGCCGGGACTAGCGGCCACCGGGGAGCTGTTTTTT.

In this sample, this clone turned up many times. Just one base apart from a much larger clone, this may be a read error. The chain combines TRBV12-3 or TRBV12-4 with TRBJ2-7; 10 bases align to TRBD1. The length of the CDR3 is 14 residues. CDR3 DNA sequence: TGTGCCAGCAGTCAGGGGACAGGGGACTACGGGCAGTACTTC. Its translation: CASSQGTGDYGQYF.

This clone came up many times. The chain is built from TRBV5-1 and TRBJ2-7; 9 nucleotides align to TRBD2. V lost 4 bases and J lost 2; bases outside the gene matches: 7. Germline CDR1 SGHRS, CDR2 YFSETQ. The length of the CDR3 is 15 residues. The CDR3 loop reads CASSLAGISTYEQYF. Here the CDR3 DNA reads TGCGCCAGCAGCCTAGCGGGAATATCTACCTACGAGCAGTACTTC.

This clone has just a few counts. A much larger clone lies a single base off, so this may be a read error. The rearrangement uses TRBV5-4 and TRBJ2-7, with D maybe TRBD1 (6 bases). Germline V gives CDR1 SGHNT, CDR2 YYREEE (reference sequence). This CDR3 spans 14 amino acids. Trimming took off 2 bases at V and 1 base at J, with 10 bases between the two ends. CDR3 nucleotide sequence: TGTGCCAGCAGCTTAACGGACAGTTCCTACGAGCAGTACTTC. It codes for CASSLTDSSYEQYF.

This clone was observed a handful of times. A read error may be the cause here, since a much bigger clone is one base away. V is TRBV6-2 or TRBV6-3 and J is TRBJ1-5; no clear D gene. CDR1 is MNHEY, CDR2 SVGEGT, per germline. The CDR3 is made up of 13 amino acids. The CDR3 DNA is TGTGCCAGCAGTTACTCGAGGGATCAGCGCCAGCATTTT. Encoded protein: CASSYSRDQRQHF.

This clone was counted many times. The chain has TRBV27 and TRBJ2-7; D is possibly TRBD1 or TRBD2 (6 bases each). This CDR3 contains 18 residues. CDR1 is MNHEY, CDR2 SMNVEV, per germline (reference sequence). V was cut by 3 bases and J by 4 bases, with 25 bases left in between. The CDR3 protein is CASSFRVAGPDRSYEQYF. The DNA for the CDR3 is TGTGCCAGCAGTTTCAGGGTTGCGGGACCGGACAGATCTTACGAGCAGTACTTC.

Worth noting for this clone: Possible read error: a much larger clone is one base away. Additional DNA sequences in this sample encode the identical CDR3. V and J are TRBV7-9 and TRBJ1-1, with 7 bases that match TRBD1. CDR1 and CDR2 from the germline V gene are SEHNR and FQNEAQ (reference sequence). The CDR3 has 15 residues. The CDR3 nucleotides are TGTGCTAGCAGCTTAGGGGGCAGGGTGAACACTGAAGCTTTCTTT. Translating it yields CASSLGGRVNTEAFF.

In this sample, this clone is medium-sized. The CDR3, as DNA: TGTGCCATCAGCTATGGACAGGCCTACGAGCAGTACTTC. Protein product: CAISYGQAYEQYF. The V and J genes are TRBV10-3 and TRBJ2-7, with TRBD1 identical over 7 bases. Losses at the gene ends were 6 bases for V and 2 bases for J; bases not matched to a gene: 4. CDR1 is ENHRY, CDR2 SYGVKD, per germline. The CDR3 has 13 amino acids.

This clone occurred many times. The chain uses TRBV6-2 or TRBV6-3 and TRBJ1-4; D not certain. CDR3 length equals 12 residues. Germline loops: CDR1 MNHEY, CDR2 SVGEGT. The germline V and J ends were trimmed by 2 bases and 8 bases, with 6 bases remaining between them. CDR3 residues: CASSYRVEKLFF. The CDR3 DNA reads TGTGCCAGCAGTTACAGGGTGGAAAAACTGTTTTTT.

The rearrangement joins TRBV9 to TRBJ1-6, with D hard to call. The CDR3 length is 16 residues. Germline V gene data show CDR1 as SGDLS and CDR2 as YYNGEE. V lost 0 bases and J 0 bases, leaving 7 bases between the germline ends. CDR3 bases: TGTGCCAGCAGCGTAGAGGCGAGCTCCTATAATTCACCCCTCCACTTT. Amino acids: CASSVEASSYNSPLHF.

This clone was picked up many times. The rearrangement links TRBV3-1 to TRBJ1-6, with TRBD1 identical over 8 bases. Germline V CDR1 and CDR2: LGHDT, YNNKEL (reference sequence). The CDR3 has 15 amino acids. Losses at the gene ends were 4 bases for V and 8 bases for J; bases not matched to a gene: 7. The CDR3 protein is CASSPGQGRHSPLHF. The CDR3, as DNA: TGTGCCAGCAGCCCAGGACAGGGCCGACATTCACCCCTCCACTTT.

This clone was detected many times. CDR3: CASSLEGYEQYF. DNA of the CDR3: TGTGCCAGCTCCCTGGAGGGCTACGAGCAGTACTTC. This chain links TRBV28 with TRBJ2-7; weak D call: TRBD2 (6 bases). Germline CDR1 reads MDHEN; CDR2 reads SYDVKM. V lost 8 bases, J lost 3 bases, and 11 bases lay in between. CDR3 length equals 12 residues.

This clone was observed a handful of times. A read error is possible here, since a much larger clone lies one base away. Other DNA sequences in this sample translate to the same CDR3. This chain connects TRBV27 to TRBJ2-3; D unresolved. The CDR3 is 14 amino acids. V gave up 4 bases and J gave up 3 bases, with 11 bases separating them. Germline values: CDR1 MNHEY, CDR2 SMNVEV (reference sequence). The DNA for the CDR3 is TGTGCCAGCAGTTCCTTAATTCCAACAGATACGCAGTATTTT. Translating it yields CASSSLIPTDTQYF.

This clone was detected ten times or more. The CDR3 DNA reads TGCAGCGTTGAAGATCAGTGGGCTTGGGGGGAGCAGTTCTTC. Translated, it gives CSVEDQWAWGEQFF. The chain is built from TRBV29-1 and TRBJ2-1, with D perhaps assigned TRBD1 or TRBD2 (5 bases each). The germline V and J ends were trimmed by 0 bases and 10 bases, with 16 bases remaining between them. This CDR3 has 14 residues. Germline-derived CDR1 and CDR2 are SQVTM and ANQGSEA.

This clone was recorded many times. CDR3 nucleotides: TGTGCCAGCAGCCCCAGGGAGGAGCAGTTCTTC. It encodes CASSPREEQFF. This rearrangement joins TRBV6-2 or TRBV6-3 to TRBJ2-1; D possibly uses TRBD1 or TRBD2 (5 bases each). The length of the CDR3 is 11 residues. Trimming left V 6 bases short and J 10 bases short, with 10 bases between. Looked up from germline, CDR1 is MNHEY and CDR2 is SVGEGT.

With regard to this clone: This may come from a read error, since a much larger clone is one base off. The same CDR3 is also encoded by other DNA sequences in this sample. The chain has TRBV4-2 and TRBJ2-2, with 9 nucleotides matching TRBD2. Germline V lookup: CDR1 LGHNA, CDR2 YNFKEQ. This CDR3 is built from 18 residues. CDR3 region: CASSQASGSSGKTGELFF. The DNA of the CDR3 is TGTGCCAGCAGCCAAGCCTCGGGGTCTAGCGGGAAAACCGGGGAGCTGTTCTTT.

V and J are TRBV20-1 and TRBJ2-7, with 9 bases matching TRBD2. CDR1 DFQATT and CDR2 SNEGSKA come from the germline V gene (reference sequence). The length of the CDR3 is 15 residues. Unmatched junction bases numbered 14, after V lost 6 bases and J lost 5 bases. This CDR3 is CSASVGGREVDEQYF. The CDR3 DNA reads TGCAGTGCGTCGGTGGGCGGGAGGGAAGTGGACGAGCAGTACTTC.

This clone was observed a handful of times. V gene TRBV15 combines with J gene TRBJ1-1; tentatively, D is TRBD1 (6 bases). The CDR3 extends over 14 amino acids. Germline CDR1 reads LNHNV; CDR2 reads YYDKDF (reference sequence). Trimming pared 4 bases from V and 5 bases from J, leaving 14 bases between. Here the CDR3 reads CATSKDRPGTEAFF. CDR3 sequence (DNA): TGTGCCACCAGCAAAGACAGGCCGGGTACTGAAGCTTTCTTT.

Turning to this clone: Given a much more abundant clone one base away, this may be a read error. Other DNA sequences within the sample encode an identical CDR3. This sequence joins TRBV2 and TRBJ1-5; D unresolved. The germline CDR1 and CDR2 sequences are SNHLY and FYNNEI. The V end was cut by 7 bases, the J end by 4 bases, with 14 bases between. This CDR3 has 14 amino acids. CDR3 in amino acids: CASIGGRGNQPQHF. In DNA form, the CDR3 reads TGTGCCAGCATTGGTGGGCGCGGAAATCAGCCCCAGCATTTT.

With regard to this clone: Its ends do not fully match the called genes, so a read error is possible. The CDR3 DNA reads TGTGCCAGCAGTTACCCTCCGACTAGCGCTATGTCAGATACGCAGTCTTTT. Encoded protein: CASSYPPTSAMSDTQSF. This sequence joins TRBV6-5 and TRBJ2-3; 8 bases fit TRBD2. Germline values: CDR1 MNHEY, CDR2 SVGAGI. The CDR3 totals 17 residues.